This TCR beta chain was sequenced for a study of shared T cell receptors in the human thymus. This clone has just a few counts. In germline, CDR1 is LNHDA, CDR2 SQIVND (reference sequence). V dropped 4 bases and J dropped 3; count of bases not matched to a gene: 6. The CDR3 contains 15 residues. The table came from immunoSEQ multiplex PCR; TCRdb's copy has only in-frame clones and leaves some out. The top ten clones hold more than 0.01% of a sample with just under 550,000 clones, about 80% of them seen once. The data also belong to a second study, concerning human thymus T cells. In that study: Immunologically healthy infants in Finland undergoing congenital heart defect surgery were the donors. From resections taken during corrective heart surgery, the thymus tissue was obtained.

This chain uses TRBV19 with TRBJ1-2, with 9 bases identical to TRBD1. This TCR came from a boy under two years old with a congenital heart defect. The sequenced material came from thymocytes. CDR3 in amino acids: CASSRGTGRHYGYTF. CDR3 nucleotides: TGTGCCAGTAGTAGGGGGACAGGGAGGCACTATGGCTACACCTTC.